This passage covers 22 T cell receptor beta chains from one sample sequenced in a study of T cell repertoires in cytomegalovirus infection. Using its own MiXCR run on the reads, TCRdb lists one record per CDR3 protein. Of fewer than 300,000 distinct CDR3 sequences listed, roughly 26% are singletons. The sequenced sample was PBMCs. The origin of the receptors is a human donor in good health (CMV status not recorded). Some clones in this sample may be carry-over from other donors' samples.

This clonotype was observed a few times. V and J are TRBV6-6 and TRBJ2-7; tentatively, D is TRBD1 or TRBD2 (6 bases each). V lost 11 bases and J 4 bases, leaving 18 bases between the germline ends. Germline V gene sequence: CDR1 MNHNY, CDR2 SVGAGI (reference sequence). The CDR3 is 13 amino acids. In nucleotides, the CDR3 is TGTGCCTCAGGGATGAGGAGGGGGTACGAGCAGTACTTC. It yields the protein CASGMRRGYEQYF.

CDR3 DNA sequence: TGCAGTGCTTCCCGGGACATAAGTATGAACACTGAAGCTTTCTTT. Its translation is CSASRDISMNTEAFF. The V gene is TRBV20-1, the J gene TRBJ1-1; D might be TRBD1 (6 bases). The V gene's germline CDR1 is DFQATT and CDR2 SNEGSKA (reference sequence). CDR3 length: 15 amino acids. The V and J ends lost 5 bases and 0 bases respectively, with 16 bases between them.

This clonotype has a count of ten or more. The chain has TRBV7-2 and TRBJ1-6; D is perhaps TRBD1 (6 bases). V dropped 4 bases and J dropped 7 bases, with 14 bases sitting between them. The CDR3 covers 15 residues. Germline V CDR1 and CDR2: SGHTA, FQGNSA. CDR3 DNA sequence: TGTGCCAGCAGCTCGCGGACAGCGAACAATTCACCCCTCCACTTT. As protein: CASSSRTANNSPLHF. Complete variable domain (other parts from reference TRBV7-2 and TRBJ1-6): GAGVSQSPSNKVTEKGKDVELRCDPISGHTALYWYRQSLGQGLEFLIYFQGNSAPDKSGLPSDRFSAERTGGSVSTLTIQRTQQEDSAVYLCASSSRTANNSPLHFGNGTRLTVT.

The table lists this clonotype with many counts. The CDR3 DNA is TGTGCCAGCAGCTTAGTGTCTACTAGCGGGAGTGAGCAGTACTTC. This translates into CASSLVSTSGSEQYF. The chain has TRBV7-2 and TRBJ2-7, with TRBD2 matching over 11 bases. Germline CDR1 is SGHTA and CDR2 is FQGNSA. CDR3 length: 15 residues. V dropped 1 base and J dropped 7; count of bases not matched to a gene: 6.

This clonotype came up many times. The chain couples TRBV7-2 to TRBJ1-4, with D uncertain. This CDR3 comprises 14 residues. The V gene lost 1 base and the J gene lost 4 bases, with 7 bases spanning the gap. Germline V CDR1 and CDR2: SGHTA, FQGNSA. The chain's CDR3 is CASSLVRSNEKLFF. CDR3 nucleotide sequence: TGTGCCAGCAGCTTAGTACGGAGTAATGAAAAACTGTTTTTT.

The chain recombines TRBV20-1 with TRBJ2-7; D tentatively fits TRBD1 or TRBD2 (5 bases each). This CDR3 has 16 residues. The ends were cut back, 6 bases at V and 2 bases at J, with 23 bases in the middle. CDR1 and CDR2 (germline): DFQATT, SNEGSKA (reference sequence). CDR3 DNA sequence: TGCAGTGCCCAGGCCCTGGGGGTAGACCCGACCTACGAGCAGTACTTC. Its protein product is CSAQALGVDPTYEQYF.

This clonotype turned up a few times. This chain links TRBV12-3 or TRBV12-4 with TRBJ1-1; 9 nucleotides align to TRBD1. The trim removed 11 bases at V and 6 bases at J, leaving 10 bases unmatched. The CDR3 is 13 amino acids. The CDR3 loop reads CASRGTGSSEAFF. For the CDR3, the DNA is TGTGCCTCAAGAGGGACAGGGTCGTCTGAAGCTTTCTTT.

This clonotype was counted ten times or more. The chain links TRBV11-2 to TRBJ2-7, with a weak D call TRBD1 (6 bases). V lost 6 bases, J lost 2 bases, and 11 bases lay in between. This CDR3 region has 13 residues. The germline gives CDR1 SGHAT, CDR2 FQNNGV. The CDR3 here is CASSLGAPYEQYF. The CDR3 nucleotides are TGTGCCAGCAGTTTGGGGGCGCCCTACGAGCAGTACTTC. The full variable domain, its missing parts supplied by reference TRBV11-2 and TRBJ2-7, is EAGVAQSPRYKIIEKRQSVAFWCNPISGHATLYWYQQILGQGPKLLIQFQNNGVVDDSQLPKDRFSAERLKGVDSTLKIQPAKLEDSAVYLCASSLGAPYEQYFGPGTRLTVT.

This clonotype was found many times. The CDR3 loop is CASTRDSMNTEAFF. Written as DNA, the CDR3 is TGTGCCAGCACCCGGGACAGCATGAACACTGAAGCTTTCTTT. The V gene is TRBV7-2, the J gene TRBJ1-1; 7 bases agree with TRBD1. The CDR3 extends over 14 amino acids. Per the germline V gene, CDR1 is SGHTA and CDR2 is FQGNSA. The V segment lost 7 bases and the J segment 0 bases; nucleotides outside the gene matches: 5.

This clonotype was picked up a small number of times. This chain links TRBV28 with TRBJ1-5; unclear D gene. The CDR3 extends over 15 amino acids. Germline CDR1 MDHEN, CDR2 SYDVKM. Trimming took 1 base from V and 3 from J, leaving 10 bases between them. The CDR3 sequence: CASSLYRSDNQPQHF. The CDR3 nucleotides are TGTGCCAGCAGTTTATATAGGTCAGACAATCAGCCCCAGCATTTT.

In this sample, this clonotype turned up many times. This sequence joins TRBV10-3 and TRBJ1-5; D might be TRBD1 (6 bases). Trimming left V 10 bases short and J 0 bases short, with 16 bases between. The CDR3 is 15 residues long. Germline V gene sequence: CDR1 ENHRY, CDR2 SYGVKD. The CDR3: CATRGDTSSNQPQHF. The CDR3 coding sequence is TGTGCCACTCGCGGGGACACCTCTAGCAATCAGCCCCAGCATTTT.

The rearrangement joins TRBV11-2 to TRBJ1-5, with 8 nucleotides matching TRBD1. Germline CDR1 and CDR2: SGHAT and FQNNGV. V gave up 1 base and J gave up 2 bases; unmatched junction bases: 1. The length of the CDR3 is 15 residues. CDR3 in amino acids: CASSLGQGRNQPQHF. CDR3 bases: TGTGCCAGCAGCTTAGGACAGGGGCGCAATCAGCCCCAGCATTTT.

This clonotype was seen only a few times. The gene calls are TRBV6-2 or TRBV6-3 and TRBJ1-2; D is unresolved. V was trimmed by 2 bases and J by 8 bases, leaving 12 bases between them. Germline V lookup: CDR1 MNHEY, CDR2 SVGEGT. The CDR3 runs 13 residues. CDR3 amino acids: CASSYEFLGGYTF. Written as DNA, the CDR3 is TGTGCCAGCAGTTACGAGTTTCTTGGGGGCTACACCTTC.

This clonotype came up many times. This rearrangement joins TRBV7-9 to TRBJ2-5, with D possibly TRBD2 on 5 matching bases. Trimming took off 0 bases at V and 1 base at J, with 9 bases between the two ends. The CDR3 has 15 amino acids. The germline V gene encodes CDR1 SEHNR and CDR2 FQNEAQ (reference sequence). CDR3 residues: CASSLALGLQETQYF. The CDR3 region has the DNA TGTGCCAGCAGCTTAGCGCTAGGACTCCAAGAGACCCAGTACTTC.

This clonotype was detected many times. The V gene is TRBV7-2, the J gene TRBJ2-3; D not resolved. CDR3 length: 13 amino acids. V was shortened by 5 bases and J by 5 bases, with 11 bases between the two germline ends. Germline V lookup: CDR1 SGHTA, CDR2 FQGNSA. The chain's CDR3 is CASSLTRRDTQYF. CDR3 coding DNA: TGTGCCAGCAGCCTCACCCGCCGAGATACGCAGTATTTT.

This clonotype was seen more than once but under ten times. The chain links TRBV28 to TRBJ2-1, with D unresolved. The V end lost 5 bases, the J end lost 4 bases, and 6 bases lay between the germline ends. Germline V CDR1 and CDR2: MDHEN, SYDVKM. The CDR3 is 12 residues long. In DNA form, the CDR3 reads TGTGCCAGCAGTGACGGATACAATGAGCAGTTCTTC. It encodes CASSDGYNEQFF.

This sequence joins TRBV19 and TRBJ2-5, with D tentatively TRBD2 (6 bases). Looked up from germline, CDR1 is LNHDA and CDR2 is SQIVND (reference sequence). The CDR3 is 16 residues long. The V end lost 5 bases, the J end lost 5 bases, and 21 bases lay between the germline ends. The CDR3 reads CASSSMLGGGFETQYF. Written as DNA, the CDR3 is TGTGCCAGTAGTTCTATGCTGGGCGGAGGGTTTGAGACCCAGTACTTC.

Ten or more counts support this clonotype. CDR3 residues: CASSRTSSYEQYF. As DNA, the CDR3 is TGTGCCAGCAGTAGGACTAGCAGCTACGAGCAGTACTTC. This chain links TRBV7-9 with TRBJ2-7, with 8 nucleotides matching TRBD2. J lost 3 bases, V lost 6 bases, and 4 bases had no gene match. The CDR3 is 13 residues long. Germline CDR1 and CDR2: SEHNR and FQNEAQ (reference sequence).

At least ten counts were recorded for this clonotype. This chain links TRBV6-1 with TRBJ2-7, with 10 nucleotides matching TRBD1. Germline CDR1 and CDR2: MNHNS and SASEGT. V shed 5 bases and J 3 bases; nucleotides not matched to a gene: 16. The CDR3 sequence is 18 residues long. The CDR3 bases are TGTGCCAGCAGTCCACGCGGTGTGACAGGGGGCTGGCGCTACGAGCAGTACTTC. It yields the protein CASSPRGVTGGWRYEQYF.

This clonotype was observed a handful of times. The genes are TRBV10-1 and TRBJ2-1; a possible D gene is TRBD2 (5 bases). CDR3 length equals 14 residues. Germline CDR1 and CDR2: WNHNN and SYGVQD (reference sequence). V lost 5 bases and J 4 bases, leaving 12 bases between the germline ends. The CDR3 DNA reads TGCGCCAGCAGTCCCCGGGAAAAGTACAATGAGCAGTTCTTC. Its translation: CASSPREKYNEQFF.

This clonotype was detected a few times. V and J are TRBV6-1 and TRBJ2-6; maybe TRBD2 (5 bases). V was clipped by 7 bases and J by 4 bases, with 14 bases between them. Germline V gene lookup returns CDR1 MNHNS and CDR2 SASEGT. This CDR3 contains 15 residues. The CDR3 DNA is TGTGCCAGCACAAAACTGGCGGGCGGGGCCAACGTCCTGACTTTC. Translated, it gives CASTKLAGGANVLTF.

This clonotype was observed many times. V usage is TRBV7-2 and J usage is TRBJ2-1, with TRBD1 matching over 8 bases. This CDR3 spans 15 amino acids. CDR1 is SGHTA, CDR2 FQGNSA, per germline. Trimming removed 3 bases from V and 4 bases from J; junction bases left unmatched: 5. CDR3 in DNA: TGTGCCAGCAGCTTGACAGGGGTTAGGTACAATGAGCAGTTCTTC. Amino acids: CASSLTGVRYNEQFF.